Included here is one TCR beta chain sequence, with context. The specificity of this receptor is unknown. No much larger clonotype is one base removed from it; base qualities were not supplied. Germline trimming amounts to 2 bases on V and 4 bases on J, with 3 as the count of junction bases outside the gene matches. Taken from cysteine to phenylalanine, the CDR3 has 16 residues. Only the CDR3 DNA stays, 48 bases, in frame from base 1. The germline V gene supplies CDR1 SGHTA and CDR2 FQGNSA. This sample is part of a study of T cell responses to AZD1222 COVID-19 vaccine (dated by TCRdb to about 2021). Looking at the study overall: AZD1222 recipients whose second dose came at about 4 weeks and those whose second dose came at about 12 weeks were combined into one group, since spike-specific TCR depth and breadth did not differ between the two schedules. Trial participants were enrolled by age into subgroups of 18-55, 56-69 and 70-plus years, and around 150, 28 and 57 TCR-sequenced participants, respectively, were included in these subgroups. TCR sequencing covered more than 230 trial participants: 207 given two doses of AZD1222 and 26 given two doses of MenACWY control vaccine. Paper-wide results and their limitations: Spike-specific TCR breadth and depth rose significantly after two AZD1222 doses compared with day 0 and with MenACWY recipients. Because no samples from the day 14 peak response were available, repertoires could be characterized only after the peak T cell response. Reportedly, almost half of the unique spike-specific TCRs recognized epitopes lying outside the regions that are mutated in the B.1.351 and B.1.1.7 variants. Conclusions about previously exposed vaccinees were limited because only six AZD1222 recipients were SARS-CoV-2 seropositive at baseline. Participants were mostly white British, with more females than males. The authors suggested clonal diversity may have been underestimated. Vaccine-associated CD4 TCRs spanned the whole spike protein, with dominant responses in regions 160-218 and 743-854. The 56-69-year group was small, and its depth increase did not reach significance, likely because of low power.

This sample's time point label indicates: baseline before first vaccination. Vaccinee samples were obtained from the UK trials COV001 and COV002, which included a single-blind randomized controlled phase 2/3 trial of AZD1222 (ChAdOx1 nCoV-19) in healthy adults. For TCRbeta chain sequencing, PBMC samples were collected from trial participants at day 0 and at day 28 after the second dose. The CDR3 regions of human TCRbeta chains were analyzed by immunosequencing. The published analysis was carried out like this. Repertoire TCRs were checked for matches against a reference library of SARS-CoV-2-specific TCRs that had been generated using the MIRA antigen-specificity platform. Breadth was defined as the fraction of unique TCRs that were SARS-CoV-2-associated, and depth was defined as the fraction of total T cells that were SARS-CoV-2-associated. Using the MIRA data, every spike-specific TCR was mapped to the spike region that the TCR reacted to and assigned to either a CD4 or a CD8 class. Log10-transformed breadth and depth values were compared by one-way ANOVA with Sidak's multiple comparisons tests. What TCRdb holds here is the immuneACCESS table cut down to in-frame rearrangements. Part of the clones is not present; checked against another copy, under half of the missing clones reflect an unresolved V gene, and the others are unexplained. V, J and clone size are those of that table, while D and trimming were read from the DNA. Counted in this sample were 150,000 to 200,000 clones; 80% to 95% of them appeared once. Together, the top ten hold roughly 1.3% of the sample.

This chain is built from TRBV7-2 and TRBJ2-1; 12 nucleotides in the junction match TRBD2. This TCR came from an adult in good health. The sequencing here drew on peripheral blood, taken on day 0 of AZD1222 vaccination. The bases read TGTGCCAGCAGCTTACAGCTAGCGGGGGGGTACAATGAGCAGTTCTTC. Translation gives CASSLQLAGGYNEQFF.